This T cell receptor (beta chain) stems from a study of CD8 T cells in Susac syndrome. Overall study findings and caveats: It was acknowledged by the study that relatively few individuals were included in its TCR sequencing and HLA analysis.

From blood CD8+ and CD4+ T cells, TCR beta sequences were generated. Bulk CD8+ and CD4+ cells came from magnetic negative isolation; CD8+ TEMRA by FACS. As for this clonotype: The antigen is not known.

Germline V gene data show CDR1 as SQVTM and CDR2 as ANQGSEA. CDR3 length: 15 amino acids. The trim removed 4 bases at V and 7 bases at J, leaving 11 bases unmatched. Roughly 0.5 to 1 ug RNA was reverse transcribed with random hexamers. Amplification of TCR beta CDR3 spanned 54 Vbeta and 13 Jbeta via immunoSEQ multiplex PCR. TCRdb called the immunoSEQ multiplex PCR reads again in MiXCR, with one record for every CDR3 protein. The sample lists 150,000 or so distinct CDR3 sequences; approximately 96% were seen once. What was sequenced was CD4+ T cells from PBMCs. The chain is built from TRBV29-1 and TRBJ2-1; 9 positions match TRBD2. The receptor was isolated from a human donor in good health. The CDR3 reads CSVVGRLAVMNEQFF. The CDR3 bases are TGCAGCGTTGTCGGAAGACTAGCGGTTATGAATGAGCAGTTCTTC.